This TCR beta chain is from a study of T cells expressing NK-cell markers. General study findings and limits: The study found these clonotypes also leading the CD3+CD56-NKG2C+ fraction in a few donors. Dominant NKG2C+ clonotypes were found to form about 1.0-7.0% of CD8+ T cells in several donors.

The CDR3 contains 12 residues. Germline V gene lookup returns CDR1 SEHNR and CDR2 FQNEAQ (reference sequence). A word on this clonotype: The antigen is not known.

TCRdb reprocessed the 5' RACE reads; each CDR3 protein has one entry and no DNA is given. The listing records almost 450,000 distinct CDR3 sequences. The sample taken for sequencing was blood T cells: a sorted CD56 or NKG2C T cell subset, CD4+ or CD8+ T cells, or bulk PBMC T cells (not recorded which). This TCR came from a woman between 18 and 69 years old in good health. This rearrangement joins TRBV7-9 to TRBJ2-7. CDR3 region: CASSRSAYEQYF.